Listed below are T cell receptor beta chains from one sample, sequenced in a study of blood T cells in healthy people across ages. One entry per CDR3 protein results from TCRdb running MiXCR on the 5' RACE reads. The sample shows around 800,000 distinct CDR3 sequences, under 45% of them seen only once. Sequencing input: blood. Every receptor here comes from a man aged 55 to 70 in good health. The CDR3 runs from the conserved cysteine through the conserved F or W. Each record gives: J gene, clone size, V gene, D gene, CDR3 protein, CDR3 DNA. D genes are given only for firm matches. The size of a clone is reported for some rows only, either as once, few or many, or as a class for expanded clones.

TRBJ1-2 few TRBV6-2/TRBV6-3 . CASSYPVYGYTF TGTGCCAGCAGTTACCCGGTCTATGGCTACACCTTC
TRBJ2-3 few TRBV29-1 . CSVEGGGTDTQYF TGCAGCGTTGAGGGGGGAGGCACAGATACGCAGTATTTT
TRBJ1-1 . TRBV12-3/TRBV12-4 TRBD1 CASSGTGLNTEAFF TGTGCCAGCAGCGGGACAGGGCTGAACACTGAAGCTTTCTTT
TRBJ1-6 . TRBV6-5 TRBD1 CASRKTGYNSPLHF TGTGCCAGCAGGAAGACAGGGTATAATTCACCCCTCCACTTT
TRBJ1-4 . TRBV20-1 . CSASPGRGLSATNEKLFF TGCAGTGCTTCCCCCGGGCGGGGACTTAGTGCAACTAATGAAAAACTGTTTTTT
TRBJ2-7 few TRBV20-1 TRBD1 CSARLRDRGTYEQYF TGCAGTGCTCGACTGAGGGACAGGGGAACCTACGAGCAGTACTTC
TRBJ2-5 . TRBV27 . CASSFRTYNEQYF TGTGCCAGCAGTTTTCGGACCTACAATGAGCAGTACTTC
TRBJ2-7 few TRBV6-2/TRBV6-3 . CASSSSLRGAIDEQYF TGTGCCAGCAGTTCCTCGCTACGGGGGGCAATCGACGAGCAGTACTTC
TRBJ1-4 . TRBV10-2 TRBD1 CASTNRGMLHEKLFF TGCGCCAGCACCAACAGGGGAATGCTCCATGAAAAACTGTTTTTT
TRBJ2-3 . TRBV12-5 . CASGESTDTQYF TGTGCTAGTGGTGAGAGCACAGATACGCAGTATTTT
TRBJ1-5 . TRBV5-5 . CASSPTGGGYQPQHF TGTGCCAGCAGCCCTACTGGGGGGGGATATCAGCCCCAGCATTTT
TRBJ1-2 . TRBV3-1 . CASSQDLSYTF TGTGCCAGCAGCCAAGATCTAAGCTACACCTTC
TRBJ1-1 . TRBV7-9 TRBD1 CASSPGTGPTEAFF TGTGCCAGCAGTCCCGGGACAGGGCCCACTGAAGCTTTCTTT
TRBJ2-1 . TRBV12-3/TRBV12-4 . CASSLRQGRRDEQFF TGTGCCAGCAGTTTGAGACAGGGCCGGAGGGATGAGCAGTTCTTC
TRBJ2-5 . TRBV30 TRBD2 CAWRQGVASGQETQYF TGTGCCTGGAGGCAGGGAGTGGCTAGCGGACAAGAGACCCAGTACTTC
TRBJ1-1 . TRBV3-1 TRBD1 CASSQGFGTATEAFF TGTGCCAGCAGCCAAGGTTTTGGGACAGCTACTGAAGCTTTCTTT
TRBJ1-1 . TRBV6-5 . CASSYSSRFGEGNTEAFF TGTGCCAGCAGTTACTCTTCTCGTTTTGGGGAGGGGAACACTGAAGCTTTCTTT
TRBJ2-3 . TRBV7-2 . CASRPGTHTDTQYF TGTGCCAGCAGGCCCGGGACCCACACAGATACGCAGTATTTT
TRBJ2-1 few TRBV27 . CASSPLQSSYNEQFF TGTGCCAGCAGTCCTCTACAGAGCTCCTACAATGAGCAGTTCTTC
TRBJ1-1 . TRBV6-2/TRBV6-3 . CASSKGRGQMNTEAFF TGTGCCAGCAGTAAAGGCAGGGGCCAGATGAACACTGAAGCTTTCTTT
TRBJ1-4 . TRBV4-1 . CASSPRNEKLFF TGCGCCAGCAGCCCTCGGAATGAAAAACTGTTTTTT
TRBJ2-1 few TRBV7-3 TRBD2 CASSLSSGGLGHEQFF TGTGCCAGCAGCTTAAGTAGCGGGGGCCTAGGACATGAGCAGTTCTTC
TRBJ2-3 few TRBV4-1 TRBD2 CASSQATSGATDTQYF TGCGCCAGCAGCCAAGCGACTAGCGGGGCGACAGATACGCAGTATTTT
TRBJ1-3 many TRBV2 . CASSDQSFSGNTIYF TGTGCCAGCAGTGACCAGAGTTTCTCTGGAAACACCATATATTTT
TRBJ2-3 . TRBV6-1 TRBD1 CASSPDRASTDTQYF TGTGCCAGCAGTCCCGACAGGGCTAGCACAGATACGCAGTATTTT
TRBJ1-2 . TRBV12-3/TRBV12-4 . CASSDRASPNCGYTF TGTGCCAGCAGTGACCGGGCTAGCCCTAACTGTGGCTACACCTTC
TRBJ2-7 . TRBV4-3 . CASSTGRRSYEQYF TGCGCCAGCAGCACCGGGAGACGGAGTTACGAGCAGTACTTC
TRBJ2-1 . TRBV11-3 . CASSLDFPPLEQFF TGTGCCAGCAGCTTAGATTTCCCCCCTCTCGAGCAGTTCTTC
TRBJ1-5 . TRBV6-2/TRBV6-3 . CASNPTVGNQPQHF TGTGCCAGCAATCCGACCGTTGGCAATCAGCCCCAGCATTTT
TRBJ1-1 once TRBV12-3/TRBV12-4 . CASSLVADTEAFF TGTGCCAGCAGTTTGGTCGCCGACACTGAAGCTTTCTTT
TRBJ2-5 few TRBV14 TRBD2 CASSQGRGGRETQYF TGTGCCAGCAGCCAAGGACGGGGGGGGCGAGAGACCCAGTACTTC
TRBJ2-2 few TRBV7-2 . CASSSRRQAPPGELFF TGTGCCAGCAGCTCAAGGCGGCAGGCGCCCCCCGGGGAGCTGTTTTTT
TRBJ2-2 . TRBV9 TRBD1 CASSVEGGYTGELFF TGTGCCAGCAGCGTAGAAGGGGGCTACACCGGGGAGCTGTTTTTT
TRBJ2-5 few TRBV6-2/TRBV6-3 TRBD1 CASSYFVGQGGEETQYF TGTGCCAGCAGTTACTTTGTGGGACAGGGTGGGGAAGAGACCCAGTACTTC
TRBJ2-3 . TRBV7-2 . CASSLATGSPTDTQYF TGTGCCAGCAGCTTAGCTACAGGGAGTCCCACAGATACGCAGTATTTT
TRBJ2-1 . TRBV29-1 TRBD2 CSVGMIGGGEGEQFF TGCAGCGTTGGTATGATTGGTGGGGGGGAAGGTGAGCAGTTCTTC
TRBJ2-3 . TRBV28 . CASSEDRSTADTQYF TGTGCCAGCAGTGAAGACAGGTCCACAGCAGATACGCAGTATTTT
TRBJ1-6 . TRBV12-3/TRBV12-4 . CASSQAVQGKSPLHF TGTGCCAGCAGTCAGGCAGTACAGGGAAAATCACCCCTCCACTTT
TRBJ2-5 . TRBV20-1 . CGARDSWPGAQYF TGCGGTGCTAGAGATTCCTGGCCAGGGGCCCAGTACTTC
TRBJ1-4 . TRBV20-1 . CSATRDGEKLFF TGCAGTGCTACTAGGGATGGTGAAAAACTGTTTTTT
TRBJ2-7 . TRBV27 . CASGSGGDEQYF TGTGCCAGCGGGTCCGGGGGCGACGAGCAGTACTTC
TRBJ1-5 . TRBV4-3 . CASSQAPLTGLSQPQHF TGCGCCAGCAGTCAAGCTCCGTTGACAGGCCTCTCCCAGCCCCAGCATTTT
TRBJ1-5 . TRBV20-1 TRBD1 CSARDRGGDQPQHF TGCAGTGCCAGGGACAGGGGAGGCGATCAGCCCCAGCATTTT
TRBJ2-6 few TRBV9 . CASSVDHRWGANVLTF TGTGCCAGCAGCGTAGATCACCGTTGGGGGGCCAACGTCCTGACTTTC
TRBJ1-1 . TRBV12-3/TRBV12-4 TRBD1 CASSRNTGGTEAFF TGTGCCAGCAGTAGGAATACAGGGGGCACTGAAGCTTTCTTT
TRBJ2-1 . TRBV12-3/TRBV12-4 TRBD1 CASRDRGTYNEQFF TGTGCCAGCAGGGACAGGGGTACCTACAATGAGCAGTTCTTC
TRBJ2-7 many TRBV7-2 TRBD2 CASRRRSGEAYEQYF TGTGCCAGCAGACGCCGTAGCGGGGAAGCCTACGAGCAGTACTTC
TRBJ2-6 . TRBV4-3 . CASSQDFNRRANVLTF TGCGCCAGCAGCCAAGATTTTAATCGTCGGGCCAACGTCCTGACTTTC
TRBJ2-5 . TRBV30 TRBD2 CAWSLRLAPGETQYF TGTGCCTGGAGTCTTCGACTAGCACCCGGGGAGACCCAGTACTTC
TRBJ2-3 . TRBV6-5 TRBD2 CASSYDLAGGTDTQYF TGTGCCAGCAGTTACGATCTAGCGGGGGGCACAGATACGCAGTATTTT
TRBJ2-1 . TRBV6-2/TRBV6-3 TRBD1 CASSPLRDRTDNEQFF TGTGCCAGCAGCCCGCTCCGGGACAGGACTGACAATGAGCAGTTCTTC
TRBJ2-3 many TRBV4-1 . CASSHLSTDTQYF TGCGCCAGCAGCCACCTGAGCACAGATACGCAGTATTTT
TRBJ2-7 . TRBV7-2 TRBD2 CASRLAYSEGEQYF TGTGCCAGCAGACTAGCGTACAGTGAGGGCGAGCAGTACTTC
TRBJ2-3 . TRBV10-1 . CATGTSTDTQYF TGCGCCACCGGGACTTCCACAGATACGCAGTATTTT
TRBJ2-3 . TRBV18 . CPSSPVTSGDTQYF TGTCCCAGCTCACCGGTGACTAGTGGGGATACGCAGTATTTT